The TCR beta chain described here comes from a study of T cell repertoires in cytomegalovirus infection. Study-wide background: From public TCR beta signatures came an indication of both CMV infection and matching HLA type.

For this clonotype: The antigen remains unidentified.

In germline, CDR1 is SGHTA, CDR2 FQGTGA. The CDR3 is made up of 16 amino acids. The V gene lost 0 bases and the J gene lost 7 bases, with 16 bases spanning the gap. TCRdb ran MiXCR on the reads and lists one entry per CDR3 protein. Here the sample spans just over 300,000 distinct CDR3 sequences, 17% being singletons. Study-wide results and caveats: The study identified carriers of CMV plus the relevant HLA from cumulative public TCR beta family frequency. CMV-specific HLA-C-restricted TCR beta clonotypes dominated the ex vivo response.

The chain employs TRBV7-3 and TRBJ2-1; D remains ambiguous. The source of this sequence is a human donor in good health (CMV status not recorded). Some clones in this sample may be carry-over from other donors' samples. The sample was PBMCs. The CDR3 loop is CASSLTAAPPRNEQFF. CDR3 coding DNA: TGTGCCAGCAGCTTAACCGCAGCCCCTCCGCGGAATGAGCAGTTCTTC.